The T cell receptor (beta chain) under discussion was sequenced for a study of metastatic and nonmetastatic thyroid tumors. All patients were untreated before thyroid surgery. CDR3 length: 15 amino acids. TCRdb reanalyzed the PCR reads with MiXCR. The sample records roughly 15,000 clones, approximately 19% being singletons. This clone was seen only a few times. One end of the junction fails to match germline, which may point to a read error. The sample was blood. The sequence derives from a female donor with papillary thyroid cancer or a benign thyroid nodule (not recorded which). Some clones in this sample may be carry-over from other donors' samples. This chain joins TRBV12-3 or TRBV12-4 and TRBJ1-1; D perhaps matches TRBD1 (5 bases). In DNA, the CDR3 is TGCGCCAGCAGTCCACTCGACGGGGGGGGAACTGAAGCTTTCTTT. Amino acids: CASSPLDGGGTEAFF.